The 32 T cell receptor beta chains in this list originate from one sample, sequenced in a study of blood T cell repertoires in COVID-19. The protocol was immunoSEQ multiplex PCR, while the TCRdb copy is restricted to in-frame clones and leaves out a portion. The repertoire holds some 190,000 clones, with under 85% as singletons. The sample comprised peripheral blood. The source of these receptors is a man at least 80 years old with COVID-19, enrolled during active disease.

The CDR3: CASSLSRGRRQYF. CDR3 coding DNA: TGTGCCAGCAGCTTAAGCAGGGGAAGACGGCAGTACTTC. This chain connects TRBV7-2 to TRBJ2-7; maybe TRBD1 (6 bases). This CDR3 is 13 amino acids long. The V and J ends lost 2 bases and 9 bases respectively, with 14 bases between them. Per the germline V gene, CDR1 is SGHTA and CDR2 is FQGNSA.

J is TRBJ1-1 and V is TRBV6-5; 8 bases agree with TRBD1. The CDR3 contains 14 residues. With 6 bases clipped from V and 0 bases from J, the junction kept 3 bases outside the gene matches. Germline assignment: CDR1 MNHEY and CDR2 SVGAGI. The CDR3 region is CASSWGQVNTEAFF. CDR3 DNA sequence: TGTGCCAGCAGCTGGGGACAGGTGAACACTGAAGCTTTCTTT.

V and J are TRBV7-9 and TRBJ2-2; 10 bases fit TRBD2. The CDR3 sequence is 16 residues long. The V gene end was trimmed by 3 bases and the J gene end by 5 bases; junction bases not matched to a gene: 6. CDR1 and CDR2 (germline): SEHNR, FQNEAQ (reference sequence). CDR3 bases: TGTGCCAGCAGCTTCTCTGAACTAGCGGGGACCGGGGAGCTGTTTTTT. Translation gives CASSFSELAGTGELFF.

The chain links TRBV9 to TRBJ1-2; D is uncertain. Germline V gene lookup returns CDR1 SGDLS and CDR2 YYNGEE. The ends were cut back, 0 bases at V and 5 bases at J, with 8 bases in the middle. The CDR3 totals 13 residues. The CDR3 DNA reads TGTGCCAGCAGCGTAGGGCAGGCTTATGGCTACACCTTC. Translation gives CASSVGQAYGYTF.

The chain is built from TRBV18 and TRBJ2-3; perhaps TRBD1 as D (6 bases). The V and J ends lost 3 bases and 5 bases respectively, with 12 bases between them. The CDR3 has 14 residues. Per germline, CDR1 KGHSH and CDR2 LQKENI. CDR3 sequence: CASSPPRGRDTQYF. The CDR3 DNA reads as TGTGCCAGCTCACCCCCCAGGGGTAGAGATACGCAGTATTTT.

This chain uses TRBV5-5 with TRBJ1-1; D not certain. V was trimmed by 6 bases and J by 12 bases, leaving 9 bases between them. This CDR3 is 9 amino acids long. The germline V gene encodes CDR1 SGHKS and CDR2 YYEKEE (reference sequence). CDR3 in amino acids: CASTLEPFF. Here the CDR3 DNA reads TGTGCCAGCACCCTGGAGCCTTTCTTT.

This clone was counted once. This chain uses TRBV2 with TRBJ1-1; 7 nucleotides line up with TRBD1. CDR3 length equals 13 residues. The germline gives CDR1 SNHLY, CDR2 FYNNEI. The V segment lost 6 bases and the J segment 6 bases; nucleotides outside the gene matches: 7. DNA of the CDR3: TGTGCCAGCAGCAGGGGGTTCTTGGCTGAAGCTTTCTTT. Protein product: CASSRGFLAEAFF. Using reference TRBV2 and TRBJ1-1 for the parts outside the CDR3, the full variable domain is EPEVTQTPSHQVTQMGQEVILRCVPISNHLYFYWYRQILGQKVEFLVSFYNNEISEKSEIFDDQFSVERPDGSNFTLKIRSTKLEDSAMYFCASSRGFLAEAFFGQGTRLTVV.

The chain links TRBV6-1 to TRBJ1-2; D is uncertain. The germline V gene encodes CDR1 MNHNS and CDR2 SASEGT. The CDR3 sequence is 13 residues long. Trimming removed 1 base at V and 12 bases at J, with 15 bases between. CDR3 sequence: CASSEGSWAENTF. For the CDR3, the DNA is TGTGCCAGCAGTGAAGGAAGTTGGGCCGAGAACACCTTC.

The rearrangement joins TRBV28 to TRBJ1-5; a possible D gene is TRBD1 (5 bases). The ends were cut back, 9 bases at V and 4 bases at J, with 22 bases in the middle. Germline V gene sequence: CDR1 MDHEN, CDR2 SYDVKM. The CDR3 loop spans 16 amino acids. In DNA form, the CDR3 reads TGTGCCAGTTCTGACGGAGGGTTTGGGGCTAATCAGCCCCAGCATTTT. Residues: CASSDGGFGANQPQHF.

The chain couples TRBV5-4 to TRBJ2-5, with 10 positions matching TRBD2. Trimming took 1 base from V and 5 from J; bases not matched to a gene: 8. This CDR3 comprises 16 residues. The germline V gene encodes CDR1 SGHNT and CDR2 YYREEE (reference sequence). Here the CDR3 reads CASSLKLAGSTETQYF. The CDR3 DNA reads TGTGCCAGCAGCTTGAAACTAGCGGGGAGCACGGAGACCCAGTACTTC.

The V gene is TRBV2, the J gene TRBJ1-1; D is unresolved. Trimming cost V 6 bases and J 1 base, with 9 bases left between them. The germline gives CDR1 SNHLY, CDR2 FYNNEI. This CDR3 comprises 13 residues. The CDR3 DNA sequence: TGTGCCAGCAGCAGACTCGAGAACACTGAAGCTTTCTTT. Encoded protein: CASSRLENTEAFF.

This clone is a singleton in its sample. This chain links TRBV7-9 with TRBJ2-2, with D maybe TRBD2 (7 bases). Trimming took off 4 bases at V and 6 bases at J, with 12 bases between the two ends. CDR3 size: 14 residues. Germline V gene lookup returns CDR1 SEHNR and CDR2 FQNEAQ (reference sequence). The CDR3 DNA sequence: TGTGCCAGCAGCTGGGGGGGCAATTCCGGGGAGCTGTTTTTT. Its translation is CASSWGGNSGELFF. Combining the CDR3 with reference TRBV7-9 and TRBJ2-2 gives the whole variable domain DTGVSQNPRHKITKRGQNVTFRCDPISEHNRLYWYRQTLGQGPEFLTYFQNEAQLEKSRLLSDRFSAERPKGSFSTLEIQRTEQGDSAMYLCASSWGGNSGELFFGEGSRLTVL.

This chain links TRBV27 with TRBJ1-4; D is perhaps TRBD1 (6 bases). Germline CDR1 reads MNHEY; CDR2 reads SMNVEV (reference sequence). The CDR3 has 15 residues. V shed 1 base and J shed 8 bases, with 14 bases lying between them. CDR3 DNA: TGTGCCAGCAGTTTATGGGGGCCAGGTCAAGAAAAACTGTTTTTT. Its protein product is CASSLWGPGQEKLFF.

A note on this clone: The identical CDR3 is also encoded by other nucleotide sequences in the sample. As DNA, the CDR3 is TGTGCCAGCAGCCCGGGGGGGCAGGGCGGCGAGCAGTACTTC. It encodes CASSPGGQGGEQYF. The chain has TRBV7-9 and TRBJ2-7; TRBD2 agrees at 8 bases. V was clipped by 5 bases and J by 6 bases; unmatched bases: 9. Germline V gene sequence: CDR1 SEHNR, CDR2 FQNEAQ (reference sequence). The CDR3 spans 14 residues. The full variable domain, its missing parts supplied by reference TRBV7-9 and TRBJ2-7, is DTGVSQNPRHKITKRGQNVTFRCDPISEHNRLYWYRQTLGQGPEFLTYFQNEAQLEKSRLLSDRFSAERPKGSFSTLEIQRTEQGDSAMYLCASSPGGQGGEQYFGPGTRLTVT.

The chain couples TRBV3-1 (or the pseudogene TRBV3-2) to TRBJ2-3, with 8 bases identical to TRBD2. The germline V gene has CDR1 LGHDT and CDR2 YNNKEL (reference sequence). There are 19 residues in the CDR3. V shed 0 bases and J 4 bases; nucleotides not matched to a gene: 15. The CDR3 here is CASSQDGGGLYLSPDTQYF. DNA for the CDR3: TGTGCCAGCAGCCAAGATGGCGGGGGGCTCTACCTTAGCCCAGATACGCAGTATTTT.

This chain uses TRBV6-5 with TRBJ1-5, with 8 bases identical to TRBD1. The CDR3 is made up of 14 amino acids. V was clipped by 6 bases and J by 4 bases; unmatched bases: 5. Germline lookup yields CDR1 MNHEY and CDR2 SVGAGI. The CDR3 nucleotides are TGTGCCAGCAGGAGTGGACAGGGTAATCAGCCCCAGCATTTT. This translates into CASRSGQGNQPQHF.

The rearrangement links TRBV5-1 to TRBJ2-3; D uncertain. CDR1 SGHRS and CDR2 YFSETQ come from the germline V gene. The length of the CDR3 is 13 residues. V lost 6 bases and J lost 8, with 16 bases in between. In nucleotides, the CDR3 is TGCGCCAGCAATGAGCCCAGGTCAGGTACGCAGTATTTT. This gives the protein CASNEPRSGTQYF.

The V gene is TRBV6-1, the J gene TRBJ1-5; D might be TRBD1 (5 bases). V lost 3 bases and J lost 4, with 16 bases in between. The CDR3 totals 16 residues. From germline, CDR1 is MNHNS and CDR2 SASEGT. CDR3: CASSDPVDSLNQPQHF. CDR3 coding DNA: TGTGCCAGCAGTGACCCAGTAGACAGTTTGAATCAGCCCCAGCATTTT.

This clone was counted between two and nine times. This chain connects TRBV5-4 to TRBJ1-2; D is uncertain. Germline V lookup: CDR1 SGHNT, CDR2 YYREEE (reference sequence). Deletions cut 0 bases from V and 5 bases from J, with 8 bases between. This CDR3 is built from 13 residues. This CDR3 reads CASSLGVRYGYTF. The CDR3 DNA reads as TGTGCCAGCAGCTTGGGAGTTCGGTATGGCTACACCTTC.

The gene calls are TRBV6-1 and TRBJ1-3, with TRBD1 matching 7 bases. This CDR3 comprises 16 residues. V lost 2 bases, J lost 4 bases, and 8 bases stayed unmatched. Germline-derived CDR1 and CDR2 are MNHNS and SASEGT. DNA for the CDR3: TGTGCCAGCAGTGAACCTGCACAGGGGCCGGGAAACACCATATATTTT. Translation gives CASSEPAQGPGNTIYF.

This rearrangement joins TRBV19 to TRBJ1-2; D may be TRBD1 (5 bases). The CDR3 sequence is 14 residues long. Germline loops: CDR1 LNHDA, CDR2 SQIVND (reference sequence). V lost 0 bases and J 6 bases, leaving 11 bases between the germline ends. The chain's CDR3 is CASSIDSGLHGYTF. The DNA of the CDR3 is TGTGCCAGTAGTATAGATTCAGGGCTCCATGGCTACACCTTC. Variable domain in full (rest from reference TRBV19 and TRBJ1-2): DGGITQSPKYLFRKEGQNVTLSCEQNLNHDAMYWYRQDPGQGLRLIYYSQIVNDFQKGDIAEGYSVSREKKESFPLTVTSAQKNPTAFYLCASSIDSGLHGYTFGSGTRLTVV.

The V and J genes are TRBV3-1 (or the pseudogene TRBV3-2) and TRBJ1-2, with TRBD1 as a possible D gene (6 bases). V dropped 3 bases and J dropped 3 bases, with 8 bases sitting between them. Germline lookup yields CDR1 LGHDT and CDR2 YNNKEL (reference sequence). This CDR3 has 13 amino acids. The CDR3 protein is CASSQRQDYGYTF. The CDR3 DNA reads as TGTGCCAGCAGCCAGAGACAGGACTATGGCTACACCTTC.

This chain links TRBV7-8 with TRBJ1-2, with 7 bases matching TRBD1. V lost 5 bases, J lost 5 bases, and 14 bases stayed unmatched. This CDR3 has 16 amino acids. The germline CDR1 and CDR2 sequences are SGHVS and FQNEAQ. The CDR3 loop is CASSLAAGQDDYGYTF. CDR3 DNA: TGTGCCAGCAGCCTGGCGGCCGGACAGGACGATTATGGCTACACCTTC.

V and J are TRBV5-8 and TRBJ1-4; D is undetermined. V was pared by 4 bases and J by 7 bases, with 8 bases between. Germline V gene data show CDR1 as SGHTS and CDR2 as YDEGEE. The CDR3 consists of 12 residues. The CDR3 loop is CASSLDGEKLFF. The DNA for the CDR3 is TGTGCCAGCAGCCTGGACGGTGAAAAACTGTTTTTT.

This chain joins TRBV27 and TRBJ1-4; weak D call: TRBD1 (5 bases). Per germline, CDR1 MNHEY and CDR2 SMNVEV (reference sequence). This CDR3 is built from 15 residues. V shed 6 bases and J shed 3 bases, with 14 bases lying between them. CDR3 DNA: TGTGCCAGCAGGCGGACCCGGGGGTCTAATGAAAAACTGTTTTTT. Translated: CASRRTRGSNEKLFF.

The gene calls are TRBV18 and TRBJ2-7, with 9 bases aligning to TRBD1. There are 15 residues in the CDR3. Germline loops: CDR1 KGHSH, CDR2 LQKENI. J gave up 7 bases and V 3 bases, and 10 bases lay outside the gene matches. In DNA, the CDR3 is TGTGCCAGCTCACCTTTTGGGACAGGGCTTATGGAGCAGTACTTC. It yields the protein CASSPFGTGLMEQYF.

In DNA form, the CDR3 reads TGTGCCAGCAGGCGACAGGGGGCGCGGGAAAAACTGTTTTTT. As protein: CASRRQGAREKLFF. This chain joins TRBV3-1 (or the pseudogene TRBV3-2) and TRBJ1-4, with TRBD1 matching over 10 bases. CDR1 LGHDT and CDR2 YNNKEL come from the germline V gene (reference sequence). The CDR3 totals 14 residues. J lost 8 bases, V lost 6 bases, and 6 bases had no gene match.

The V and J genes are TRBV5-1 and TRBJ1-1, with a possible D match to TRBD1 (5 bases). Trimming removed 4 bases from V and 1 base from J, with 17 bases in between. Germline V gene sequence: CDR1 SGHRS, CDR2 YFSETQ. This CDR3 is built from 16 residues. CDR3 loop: CASSPIKSGPNTEAFF. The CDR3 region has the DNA TGCGCCAGCAGCCCTATTAAGTCAGGGCCGAACACTGAAGCTTTCTTT.

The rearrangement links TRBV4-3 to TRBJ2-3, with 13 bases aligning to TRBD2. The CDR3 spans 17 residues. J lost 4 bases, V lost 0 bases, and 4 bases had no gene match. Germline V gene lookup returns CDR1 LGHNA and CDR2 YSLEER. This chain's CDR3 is CASSQDPGLAGADTQYF. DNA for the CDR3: TGCGCCAGCAGCCAAGATCCAGGACTAGCGGGGGCAGATACGCAGTATTTT.

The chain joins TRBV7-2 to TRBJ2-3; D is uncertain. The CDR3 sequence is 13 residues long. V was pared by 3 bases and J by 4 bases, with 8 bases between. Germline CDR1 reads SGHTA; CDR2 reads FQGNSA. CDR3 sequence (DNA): TGTGCCAGCAGCTTCACCTATCCAGATACGCAGTATTTT. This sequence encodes CASSFTYPDTQYF.

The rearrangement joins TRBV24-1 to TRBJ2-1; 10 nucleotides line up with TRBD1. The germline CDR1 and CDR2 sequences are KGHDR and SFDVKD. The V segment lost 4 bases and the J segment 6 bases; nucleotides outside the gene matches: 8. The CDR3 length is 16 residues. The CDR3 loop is CATSESGTGASNEQFF. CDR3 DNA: TGTGCCACCAGTGAGTCCGGGACAGGGGCCTCCAATGAGCAGTTCTTC.

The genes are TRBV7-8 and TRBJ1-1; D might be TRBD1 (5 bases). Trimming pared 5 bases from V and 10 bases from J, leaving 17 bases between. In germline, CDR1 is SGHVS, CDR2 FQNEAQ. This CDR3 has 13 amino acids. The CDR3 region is CASSRGLLTGAFF. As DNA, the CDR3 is TGTGCCAGCAGCAGGGGACTATTAACGGGAGCTTTCTTT. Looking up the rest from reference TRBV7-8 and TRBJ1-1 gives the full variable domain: GAGVSQSPRYKVAKRGQDVALRCDPISGHVSLFWYQQALGQGPEFLTYFQNEAQLDKSGLPSDRFFAERPEGSVSTLKIQRTQQEDSAVYLCASSRGLLTGAFFGQGTRLTVV.